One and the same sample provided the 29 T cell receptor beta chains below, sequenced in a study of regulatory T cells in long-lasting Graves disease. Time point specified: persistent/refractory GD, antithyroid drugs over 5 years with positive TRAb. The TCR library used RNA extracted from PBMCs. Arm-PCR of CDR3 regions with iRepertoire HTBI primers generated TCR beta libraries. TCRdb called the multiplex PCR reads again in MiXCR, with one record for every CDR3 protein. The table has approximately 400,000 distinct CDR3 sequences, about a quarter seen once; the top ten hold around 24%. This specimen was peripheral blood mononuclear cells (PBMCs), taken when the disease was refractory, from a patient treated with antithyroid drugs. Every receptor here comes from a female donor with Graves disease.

The CDR3 nucleotides read TGTGCCAGCAGTTTGGACAGCGAATACTATGGCTACACCTTC. This sequence encodes CASSLDSEYYGYTF. The chain carries TRBV12-3 or TRBV12-4 and TRBJ1-2; D is possibly TRBD1 (6 bases). The ends were cut back, 3 bases at V and 3 bases at J, with 11 bases in the middle. The CDR3 runs 14 residues.

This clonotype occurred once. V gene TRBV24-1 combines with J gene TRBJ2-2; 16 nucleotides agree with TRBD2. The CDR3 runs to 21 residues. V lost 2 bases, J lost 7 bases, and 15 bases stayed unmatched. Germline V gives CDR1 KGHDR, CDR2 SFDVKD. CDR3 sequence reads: CATSDSISGLAGGPSGGELFF. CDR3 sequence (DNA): TGTGCCACCAGTGATTCGATATCGGGACTAGCGGGAGGGCCTTCCGGCGGGGAGCTGTTTTTT.

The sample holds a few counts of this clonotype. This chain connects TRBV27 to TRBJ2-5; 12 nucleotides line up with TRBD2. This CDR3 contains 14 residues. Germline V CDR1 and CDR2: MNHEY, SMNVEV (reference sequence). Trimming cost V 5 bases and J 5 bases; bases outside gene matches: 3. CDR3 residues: CASSPLAGGETQYF. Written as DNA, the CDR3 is TGTGCCAGCAGTCCCCTAGCGGGAGGGGAGACCCAGTACTTC.

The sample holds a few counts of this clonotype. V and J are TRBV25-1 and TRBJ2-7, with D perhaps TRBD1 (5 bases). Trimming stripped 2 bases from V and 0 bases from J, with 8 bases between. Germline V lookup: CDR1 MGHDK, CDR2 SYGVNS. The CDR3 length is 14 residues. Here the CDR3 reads CASSELDSSYEQYF. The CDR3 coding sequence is TGTGCCAGCAGTGAACTCGACAGCTCCTACGAGCAGTACTTC.

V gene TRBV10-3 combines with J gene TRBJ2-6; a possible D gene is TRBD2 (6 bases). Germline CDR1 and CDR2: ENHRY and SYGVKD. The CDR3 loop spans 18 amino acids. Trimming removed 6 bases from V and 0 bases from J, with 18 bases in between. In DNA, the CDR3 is TGTGCCATCAGCGTAAGGCGAGACGGGAGCTCTGGGGCCAACGTCCTGACTTTC. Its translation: CAISVRRDGSSGANVLTF.

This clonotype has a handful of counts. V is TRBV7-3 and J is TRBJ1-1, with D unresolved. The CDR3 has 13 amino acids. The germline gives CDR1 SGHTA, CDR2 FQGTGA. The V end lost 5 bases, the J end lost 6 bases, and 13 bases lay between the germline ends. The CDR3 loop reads CASSVIRESEAFF. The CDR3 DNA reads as TGTGCCAGCAGCGTAATTCGGGAATCTGAAGCTTTCTTT.

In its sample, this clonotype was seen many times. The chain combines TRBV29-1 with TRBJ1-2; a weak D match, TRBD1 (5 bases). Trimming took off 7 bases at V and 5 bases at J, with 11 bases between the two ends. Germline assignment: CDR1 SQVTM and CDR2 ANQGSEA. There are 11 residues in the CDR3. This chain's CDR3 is CSAQEGYGYTF. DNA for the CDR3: TGCAGCGCCCAAGAGGGGTATGGCTACACCTTC.

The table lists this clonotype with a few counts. CDR3 loop: CASSPKLADSYEQYF. The CDR3 region has the DNA TGTGCCAGCTCACCGAAGCTAGCGGACTCCTACGAGCAGTACTTC. The J gene is TRBJ2-7, the V gene TRBV18, with 7 bases matching TRBD2. CDR1 and CDR2 from the germline V gene are KGHSH and LQKENI. J was trimmed by 0 bases and V by 3 bases; bases with no gene match: 5. The CDR3 runs to 15 residues. Supplemented by reference TRBV18 and TRBJ2-7, the full variable domain reads NAGVMQNPRHLVRRRGQEARLRCSPMKGHSHVYWYRQLPEEGLKFMVYLQKENIIDESGMPKERFSAEFPKEGPSILRIQQVVRGDSAAYFCASSPKLADSYEQYFGPGTRLTVT.

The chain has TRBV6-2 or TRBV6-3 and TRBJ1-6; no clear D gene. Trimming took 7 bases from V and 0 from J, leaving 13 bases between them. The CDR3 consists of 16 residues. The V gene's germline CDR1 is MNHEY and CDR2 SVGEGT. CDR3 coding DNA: TGTGCCAGCATTGTTGGGGAGAGCTCCTATAATTCACCCCTCCACTTT. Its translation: CASIVGESSYNSPLHF.

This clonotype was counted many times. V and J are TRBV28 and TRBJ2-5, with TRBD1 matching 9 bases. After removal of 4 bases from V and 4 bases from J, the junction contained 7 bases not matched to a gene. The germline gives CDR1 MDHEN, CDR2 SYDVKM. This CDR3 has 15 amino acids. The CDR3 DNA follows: TGTGCCAGCAGTTCCACAGGGGGCAGAAGAGAGACCCAGTACTTC. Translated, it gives CASSSTGGRRETQYF.

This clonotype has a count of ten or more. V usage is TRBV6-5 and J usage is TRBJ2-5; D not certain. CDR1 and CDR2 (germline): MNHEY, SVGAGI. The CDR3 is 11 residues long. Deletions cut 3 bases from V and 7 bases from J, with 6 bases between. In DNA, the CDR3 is TGTGCCAGCAGTTATGGGTCGACCCAGTACTTC. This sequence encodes CASSYGSTQYF.

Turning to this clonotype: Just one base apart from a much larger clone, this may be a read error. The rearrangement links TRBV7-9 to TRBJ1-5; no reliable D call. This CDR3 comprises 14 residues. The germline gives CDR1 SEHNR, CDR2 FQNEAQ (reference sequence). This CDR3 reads CAGSLETGNQPQHF. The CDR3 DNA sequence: TGTGCCGGCAGCTTAGAGACGGGTAATCAGCCCCAGCATTTT.

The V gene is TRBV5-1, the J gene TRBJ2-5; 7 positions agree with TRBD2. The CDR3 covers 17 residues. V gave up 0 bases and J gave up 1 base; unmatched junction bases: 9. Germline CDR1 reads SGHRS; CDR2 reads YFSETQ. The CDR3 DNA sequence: TGCGCCAGCAGCTTGGCTCCCATGGCTAGCGGCCAAGAGACCCAGTACTTC. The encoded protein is CASSLAPMASGQETQYF.

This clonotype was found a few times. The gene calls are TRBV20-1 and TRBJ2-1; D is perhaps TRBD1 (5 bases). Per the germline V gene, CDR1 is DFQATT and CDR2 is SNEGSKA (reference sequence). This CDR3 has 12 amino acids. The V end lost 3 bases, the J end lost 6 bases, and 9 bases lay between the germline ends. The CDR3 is CSARRQFNEQFF. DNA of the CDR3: TGCAGTGCTAGGCGACAGTTCAATGAGCAGTTCTTC.

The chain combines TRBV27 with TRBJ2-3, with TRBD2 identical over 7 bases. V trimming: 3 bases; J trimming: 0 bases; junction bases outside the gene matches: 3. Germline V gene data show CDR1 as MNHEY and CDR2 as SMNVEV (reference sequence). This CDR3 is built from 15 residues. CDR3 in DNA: TGTGCCAGCAGTTTGCTAGCGGATAGCACAGATACGCAGTATTTT. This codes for CASSLLADSTDTQYF.

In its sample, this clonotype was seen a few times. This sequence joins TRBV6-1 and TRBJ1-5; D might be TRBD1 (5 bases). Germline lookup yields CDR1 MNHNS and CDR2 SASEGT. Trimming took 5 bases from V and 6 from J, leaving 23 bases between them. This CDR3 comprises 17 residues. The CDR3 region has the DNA TGTGCCAGCAGTAACACGGGGGGACTAGGCCGATCTCAGCCCCAGCATTTT. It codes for CASSNTGGLGRSQPQHF.

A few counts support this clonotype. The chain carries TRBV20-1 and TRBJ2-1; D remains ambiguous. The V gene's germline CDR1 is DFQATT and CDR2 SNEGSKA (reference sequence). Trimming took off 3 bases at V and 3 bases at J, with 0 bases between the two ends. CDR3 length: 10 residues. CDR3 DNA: TGCAGTGCTAGCTACAATGAGCAGTTCTTC. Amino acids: CSASYNEQFF.

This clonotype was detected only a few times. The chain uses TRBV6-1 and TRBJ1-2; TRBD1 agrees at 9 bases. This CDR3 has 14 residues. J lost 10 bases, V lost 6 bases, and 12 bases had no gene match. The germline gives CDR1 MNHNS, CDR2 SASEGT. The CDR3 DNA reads TGTGCCAGCAGCGAACCGGGACAGGGTTTCTCCTACACCTTC. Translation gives CASSEPGQGFSYTF.

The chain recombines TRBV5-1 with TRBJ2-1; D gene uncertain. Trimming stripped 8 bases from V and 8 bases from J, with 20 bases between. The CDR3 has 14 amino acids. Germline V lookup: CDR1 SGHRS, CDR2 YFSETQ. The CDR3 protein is CASSFGASRDEQFF. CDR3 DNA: TGCGCCAGTAGTTTCGGAGCGTCCCGCGATGAGCAGTTCTTC.

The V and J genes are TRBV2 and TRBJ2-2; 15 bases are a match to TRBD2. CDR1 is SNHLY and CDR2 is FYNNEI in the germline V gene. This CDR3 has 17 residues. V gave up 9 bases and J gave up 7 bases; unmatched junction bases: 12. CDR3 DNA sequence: TGTGCCAGTAACGGACTAGCGGGAGGGCCGTTGGGCGGGGAGCTGTTTTTT. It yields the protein CASNGLAGGPLGGELFF.

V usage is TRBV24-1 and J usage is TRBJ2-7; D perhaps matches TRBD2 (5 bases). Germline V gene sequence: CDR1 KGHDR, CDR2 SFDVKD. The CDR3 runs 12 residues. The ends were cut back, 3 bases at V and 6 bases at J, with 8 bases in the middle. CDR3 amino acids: CATSDRLSEQYF. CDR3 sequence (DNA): TGTGCCACCAGTGATAGACTAAGCGAGCAGTACTTC.

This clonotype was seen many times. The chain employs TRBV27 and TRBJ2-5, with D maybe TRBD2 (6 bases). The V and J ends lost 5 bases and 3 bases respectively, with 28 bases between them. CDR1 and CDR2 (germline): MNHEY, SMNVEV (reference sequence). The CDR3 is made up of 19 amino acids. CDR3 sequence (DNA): TGTGCCAGCAGTCCACGCAAGGGCGTGAGCGGGCTGAGAGAAGAGACCCAGTACTTC. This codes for CASSPRKGVSGLREETQYF.

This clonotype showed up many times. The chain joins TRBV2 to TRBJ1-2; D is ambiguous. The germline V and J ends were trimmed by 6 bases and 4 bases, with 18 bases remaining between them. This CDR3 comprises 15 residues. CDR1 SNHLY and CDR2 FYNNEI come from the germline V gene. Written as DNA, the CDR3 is TGTGCCAGCAGAAGGAGCTCCGAGGGTCGCTATGGCTACACCTTC. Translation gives CASRRSSEGRYGYTF. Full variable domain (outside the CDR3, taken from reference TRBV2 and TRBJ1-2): EPEVTQTPSHQVTQMGQEVILRCVPISNHLYFYWYRQILGQKVEFLVSFYNNEISEKSEIFDDQFSVERPDGSNFTLKIRSTKLEDSAMYFCASRRSSEGRYGYTFGSGTRLTVV.

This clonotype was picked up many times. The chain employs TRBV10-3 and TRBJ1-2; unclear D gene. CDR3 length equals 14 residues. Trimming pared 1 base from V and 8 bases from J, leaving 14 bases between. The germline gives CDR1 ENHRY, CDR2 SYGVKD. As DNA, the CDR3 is TGTGCCATCAGTGAGTTTGAACAAGGCGGGGGCTACACCTTC. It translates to CAISEFEQGGGYTF.

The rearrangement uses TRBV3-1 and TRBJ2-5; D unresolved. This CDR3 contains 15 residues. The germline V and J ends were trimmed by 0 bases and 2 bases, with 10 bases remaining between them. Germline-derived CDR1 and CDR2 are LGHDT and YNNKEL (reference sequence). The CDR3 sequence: CASSQEETVQETQYF. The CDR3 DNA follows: TGTGCCAGCAGCCAAGAGGAAACGGTGCAAGAGACCCAGTACTTC.

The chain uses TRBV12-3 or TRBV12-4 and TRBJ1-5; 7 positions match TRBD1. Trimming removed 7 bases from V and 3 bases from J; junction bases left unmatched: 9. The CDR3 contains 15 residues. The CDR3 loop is CASTLGGQYNQPQHF. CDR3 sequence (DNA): TGTGCCAGCACTCTTGGGGGACAGTACAATCAGCCCCAGCATTTT.

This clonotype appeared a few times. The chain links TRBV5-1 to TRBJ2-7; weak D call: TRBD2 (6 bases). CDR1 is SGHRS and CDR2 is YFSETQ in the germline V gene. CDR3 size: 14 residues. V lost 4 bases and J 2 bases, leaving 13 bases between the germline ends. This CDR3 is CASSAGLSTYEQYF. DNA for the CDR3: TGCGCCAGCAGCGCGGGACTGTCGACCTACGAGCAGTACTTC.

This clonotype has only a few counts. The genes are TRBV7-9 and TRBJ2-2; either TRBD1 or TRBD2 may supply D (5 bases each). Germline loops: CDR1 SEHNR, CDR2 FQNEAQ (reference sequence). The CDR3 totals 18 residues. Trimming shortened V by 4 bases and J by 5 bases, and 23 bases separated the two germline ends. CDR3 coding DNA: TGTGCCAGCAGCTCCGGCGGAGCAGGGTCAAGGAGGACCGGGGAGCTGTTTTTT. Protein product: CASSSGGAGSRRTGELFF.

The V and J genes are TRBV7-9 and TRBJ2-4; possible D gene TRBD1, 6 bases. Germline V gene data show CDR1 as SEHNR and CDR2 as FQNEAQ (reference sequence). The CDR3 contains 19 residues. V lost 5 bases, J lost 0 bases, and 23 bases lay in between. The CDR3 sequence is CASSQSFVWQGLAKNIQYF. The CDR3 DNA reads TGTGCCAGCAGCCAAAGTTTCGTTTGGCAGGGGCTAGCCAAAAACATTCAGTACTTC.